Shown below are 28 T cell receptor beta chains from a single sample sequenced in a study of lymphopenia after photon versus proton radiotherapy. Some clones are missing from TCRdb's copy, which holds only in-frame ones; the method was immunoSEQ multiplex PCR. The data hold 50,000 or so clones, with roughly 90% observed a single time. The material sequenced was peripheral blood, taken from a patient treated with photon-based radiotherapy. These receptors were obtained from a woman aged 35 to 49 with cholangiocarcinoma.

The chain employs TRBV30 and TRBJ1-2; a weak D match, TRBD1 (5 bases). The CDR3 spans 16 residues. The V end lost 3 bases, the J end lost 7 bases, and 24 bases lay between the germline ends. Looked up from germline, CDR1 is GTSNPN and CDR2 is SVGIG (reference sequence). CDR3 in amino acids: CAWSPPLRDGAGGYTF. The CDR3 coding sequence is TGTGCCTGGAGCCCCCCCCTCCGGGACGGTGCTGGTGGCTACACCTTC.

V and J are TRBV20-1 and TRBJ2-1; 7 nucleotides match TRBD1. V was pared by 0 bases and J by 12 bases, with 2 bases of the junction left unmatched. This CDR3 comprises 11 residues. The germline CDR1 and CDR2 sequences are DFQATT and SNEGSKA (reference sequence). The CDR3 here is CSARDRTGQFF. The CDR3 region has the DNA TGCAGTGCTAGAGACAGGACAGGGCAGTTCTTC.

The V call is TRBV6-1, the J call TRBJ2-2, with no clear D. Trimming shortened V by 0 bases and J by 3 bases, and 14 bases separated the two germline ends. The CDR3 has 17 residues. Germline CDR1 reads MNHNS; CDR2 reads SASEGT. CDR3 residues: CASSEAASRTHTGELFF. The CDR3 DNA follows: TGTGCCAGCAGTGAAGCTGCAAGCCGGACCCACACCGGGGAGCTGTTTTTT.

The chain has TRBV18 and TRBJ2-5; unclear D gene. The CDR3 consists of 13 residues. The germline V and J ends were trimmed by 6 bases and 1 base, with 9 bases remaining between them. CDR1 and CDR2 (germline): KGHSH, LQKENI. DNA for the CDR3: TGTGCCAGCTCCCCCAATATCCAAGAGACCCAGTACTTC. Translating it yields CASSPNIQETQYF.

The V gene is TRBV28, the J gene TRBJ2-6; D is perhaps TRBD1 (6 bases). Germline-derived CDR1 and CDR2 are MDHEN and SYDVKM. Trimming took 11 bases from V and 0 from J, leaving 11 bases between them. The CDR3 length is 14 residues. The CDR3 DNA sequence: TGTGCCGCGGAAGGGGGCTCTGGGGCCAACGTCCTGACTTTC. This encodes CAAEGGSGANVLTF.

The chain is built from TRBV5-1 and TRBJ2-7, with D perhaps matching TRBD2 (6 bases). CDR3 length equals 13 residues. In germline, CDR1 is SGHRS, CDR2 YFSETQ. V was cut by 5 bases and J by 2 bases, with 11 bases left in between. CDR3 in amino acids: CASSPGETYEQYF. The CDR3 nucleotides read TGCGCCAGCAGTCCGGGAGAGACCTACGAGCAGTACTTC.

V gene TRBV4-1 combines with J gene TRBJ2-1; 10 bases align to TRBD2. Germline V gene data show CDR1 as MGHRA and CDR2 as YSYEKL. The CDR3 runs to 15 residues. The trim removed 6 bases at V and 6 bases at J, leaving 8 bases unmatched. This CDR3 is CASSLLAGGINEQFF. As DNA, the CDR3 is TGCGCCAGCAGTCTATTAGCGGGAGGTATCAATGAGCAGTTCTTC.

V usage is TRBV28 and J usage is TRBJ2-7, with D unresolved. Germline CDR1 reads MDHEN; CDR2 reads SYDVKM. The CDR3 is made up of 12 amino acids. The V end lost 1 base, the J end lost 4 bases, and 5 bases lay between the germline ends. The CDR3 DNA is TGTGCCAGCAGTTTATCCCTATACGAGCAGTACTTC. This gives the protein CASSLSLYEQYF.

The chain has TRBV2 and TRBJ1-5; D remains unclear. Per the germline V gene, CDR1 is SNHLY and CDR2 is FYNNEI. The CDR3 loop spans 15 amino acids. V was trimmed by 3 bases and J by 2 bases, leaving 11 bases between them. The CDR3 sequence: CASSESGNGNQPQHF. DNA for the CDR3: TGTGCCAGCAGTGAGTCGGGAAATGGCAATCAGCCCCAGCATTTT.

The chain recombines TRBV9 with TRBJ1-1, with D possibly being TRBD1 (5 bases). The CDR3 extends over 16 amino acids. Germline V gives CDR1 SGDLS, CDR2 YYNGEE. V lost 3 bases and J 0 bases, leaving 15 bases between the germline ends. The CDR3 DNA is TGTGCCAGCAGCGCCCTCGGGGCGGGTATGAACACTGAAGCTTTCTTT. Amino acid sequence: CASSALGAGMNTEAFF. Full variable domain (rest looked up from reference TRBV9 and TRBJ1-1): DSGVTQTPKHLITATGQRVTLRCSPRSGDLSVYWYQQSLDQGLQFLIQYYNGEERAKGNILERFSAQQFPDLHSELNLSSLELGDSALYFCASSALGAGMNTEAFFGQGTRLTVV.

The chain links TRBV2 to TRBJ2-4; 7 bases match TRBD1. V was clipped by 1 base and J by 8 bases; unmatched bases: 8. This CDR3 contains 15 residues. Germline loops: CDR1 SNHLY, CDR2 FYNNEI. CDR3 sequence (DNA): TGTGCCAGCAGTGAAGGCCGGACAGGCAGGGACATTCAGTACTTC. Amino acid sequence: CASSEGRTGRDIQYF. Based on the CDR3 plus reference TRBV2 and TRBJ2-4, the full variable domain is EPEVTQTPSHQVTQMGQEVILRCVPISNHLYFYWYRQILGQKVEFLVSFYNNEISEKSEIFDDQFSVERPDGSNFTLKIRSTKLEDSAMYFCASSEGRTGRDIQYFGAGTRLSVL.

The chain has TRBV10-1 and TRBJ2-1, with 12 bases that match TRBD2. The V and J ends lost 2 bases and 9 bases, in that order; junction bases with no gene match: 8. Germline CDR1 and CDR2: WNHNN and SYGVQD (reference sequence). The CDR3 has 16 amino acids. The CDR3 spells CASSESLAGGPVEQFF. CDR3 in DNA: TGCGCCAGCAGTGAGAGCCTAGCGGGAGGGCCGGTTGAGCAGTTCTTC.

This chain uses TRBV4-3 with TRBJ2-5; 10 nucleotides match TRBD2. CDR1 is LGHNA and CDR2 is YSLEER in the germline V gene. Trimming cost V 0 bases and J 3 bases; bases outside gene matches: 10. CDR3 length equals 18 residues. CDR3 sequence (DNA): TGCGCCAGCAGCCAAGATCGGGGTAGAGCGGGAGGGAAAGAGACCCAGTACTTC. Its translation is CASSQDRGRAGGKETQYF.

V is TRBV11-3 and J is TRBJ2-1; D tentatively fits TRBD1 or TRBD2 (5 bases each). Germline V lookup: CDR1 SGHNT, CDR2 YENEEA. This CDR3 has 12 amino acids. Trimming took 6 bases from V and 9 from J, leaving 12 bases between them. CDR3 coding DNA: TGTGCCAGCAGTCTTAGGGGAGCTGAGCAGTTCTTC. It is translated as CASSLRGAEQFF. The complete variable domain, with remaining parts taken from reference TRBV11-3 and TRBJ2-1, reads EAGVVQSPRYKIIEKKQPVAFWCNPISGHNTLYWYLQNLGQGPELLIRYENEEAVDDSQLPKDRFSAERLKGVDSTLKIQPAELGDSAVYLCASSLRGAEQFFGPGTRLTVL.

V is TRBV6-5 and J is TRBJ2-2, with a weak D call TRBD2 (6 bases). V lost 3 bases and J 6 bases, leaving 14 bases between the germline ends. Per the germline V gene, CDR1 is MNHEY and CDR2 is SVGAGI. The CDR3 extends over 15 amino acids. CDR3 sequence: CASSYPGRGSGELFF. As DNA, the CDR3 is TGTGCCAGCAGTTATCCTGGTCGGGGGTCCGGGGAGCTGTTTTTT.

The CDR3 region has the DNA TGTGCCAGCAGTTATCAGAGGGGCTCCTCCTCCTACAATGAGCAGTTCTTC. Translated, it gives CASSYQRGSSSYNEQFF. The J gene is TRBJ2-1, the V gene TRBV27; either TRBD1 or TRBD2 may supply D (5 bases each). Germline assignment: CDR1 MNHEY and CDR2 SMNVEV (reference sequence). Between the trimmed V and J ends, which lost 4 bases and 0 bases, there was a span of 16 bases. The CDR3 extends over 17 amino acids.

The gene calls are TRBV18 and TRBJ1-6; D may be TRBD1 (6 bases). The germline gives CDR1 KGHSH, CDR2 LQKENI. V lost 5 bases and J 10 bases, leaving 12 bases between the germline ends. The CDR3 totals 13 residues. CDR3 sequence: CASSSDSSSPLHF. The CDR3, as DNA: TGTGCCAGCTCATCGGACAGTTCGTCACCCCTCCACTTT.

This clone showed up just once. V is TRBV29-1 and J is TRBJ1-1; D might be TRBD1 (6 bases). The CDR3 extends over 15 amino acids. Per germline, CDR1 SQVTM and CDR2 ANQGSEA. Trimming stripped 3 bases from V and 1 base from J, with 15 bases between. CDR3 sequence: CSVDVSGVANTEAFF. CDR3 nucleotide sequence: TGCAGCGTTGACGTCTCAGGGGTCGCGAACACTGAAGCTTTCTTT. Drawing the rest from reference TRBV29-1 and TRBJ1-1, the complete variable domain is SAVISQKPSRDICQRGTSLTIQCQVDSQVTMMFWYRQQPGQSLTLIATANQGSEATYESGFVIDKFPISRPNLTFSTLTVSNMSPEDSSIYLCSVDVSGVANTEAFFGQGTRLTVV.

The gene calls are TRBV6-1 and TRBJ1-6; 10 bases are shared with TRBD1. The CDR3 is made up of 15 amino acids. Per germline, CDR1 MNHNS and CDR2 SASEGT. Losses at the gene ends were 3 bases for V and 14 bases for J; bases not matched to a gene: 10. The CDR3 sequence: CASSDSRDRGPALHF. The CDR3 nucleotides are TGTGCCAGCAGTGATTCCCGGGACAGGGGCCCGGCCCTCCACTTT.

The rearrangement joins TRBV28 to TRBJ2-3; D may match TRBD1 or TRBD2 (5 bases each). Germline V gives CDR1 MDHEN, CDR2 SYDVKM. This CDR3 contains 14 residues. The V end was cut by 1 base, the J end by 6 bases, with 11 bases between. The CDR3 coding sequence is TGTGCCAGCAGTTTATATGGGACGGCCGATACGCAGTATTTT. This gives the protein CASSLYGTADTQYF. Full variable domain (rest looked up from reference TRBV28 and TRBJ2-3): DVKVTQSSRYLVKRTGEKVFLECVQDMDHENMFWYRQDPGLGLRLIYFSYDVKMKEKGDIPEGYSVSREKKERFSLILESASTNQTSMYLCASSLYGTADTQYFGPGTRLTVL.

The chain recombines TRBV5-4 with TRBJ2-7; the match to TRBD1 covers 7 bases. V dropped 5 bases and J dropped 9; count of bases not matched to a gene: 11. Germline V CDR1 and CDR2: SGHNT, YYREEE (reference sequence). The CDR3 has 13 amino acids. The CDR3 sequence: CASRFIEGARQYF. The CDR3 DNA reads TGTGCCAGCAGGTTCATTGAGGGGGCGCGGCAGTACTTC.

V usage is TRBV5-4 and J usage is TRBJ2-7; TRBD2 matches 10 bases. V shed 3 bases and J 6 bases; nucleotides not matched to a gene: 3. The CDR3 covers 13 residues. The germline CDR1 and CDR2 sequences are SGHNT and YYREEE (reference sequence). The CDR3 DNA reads TGTGCCAGCAGCTCTAGCGGGAGTATCGAGCAGTACTTC. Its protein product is CASSSSGSIEQYF.

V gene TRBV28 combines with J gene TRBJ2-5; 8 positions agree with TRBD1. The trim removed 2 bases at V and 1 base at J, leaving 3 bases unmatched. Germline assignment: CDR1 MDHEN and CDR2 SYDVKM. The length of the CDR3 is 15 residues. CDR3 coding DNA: TGTGCCAGCAGTTTAGGGCAGGGGGCCCAAGAGACCCAGTACTTC. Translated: CASSLGQGAQETQYF.

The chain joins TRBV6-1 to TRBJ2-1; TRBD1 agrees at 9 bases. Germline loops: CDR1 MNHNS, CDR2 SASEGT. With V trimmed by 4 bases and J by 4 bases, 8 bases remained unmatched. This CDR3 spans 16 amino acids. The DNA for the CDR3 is TGTGCCAGCAGTGTAATGGGACAGGGAGCTTACAATGAGCAGTTCTTC. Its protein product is CASSVMGQGAYNEQFF.

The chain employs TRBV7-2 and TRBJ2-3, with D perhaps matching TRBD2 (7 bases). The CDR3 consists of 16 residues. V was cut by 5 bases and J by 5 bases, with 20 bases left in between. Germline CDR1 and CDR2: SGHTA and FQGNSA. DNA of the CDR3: TGTGCCAGCAGCCCCGGGGAGGGGGGGCCAGGAGATACGCAGTATTTT. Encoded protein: CASSPGEGGPGDTQYF.

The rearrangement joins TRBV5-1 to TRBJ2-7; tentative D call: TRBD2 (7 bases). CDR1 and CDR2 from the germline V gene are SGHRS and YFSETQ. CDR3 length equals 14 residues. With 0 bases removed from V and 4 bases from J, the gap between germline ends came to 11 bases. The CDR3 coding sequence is TGCGCCAGCAGCTTGGACAGGGACTATTACGAGCAGTACTTC. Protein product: CASSLDRDYYEQYF.

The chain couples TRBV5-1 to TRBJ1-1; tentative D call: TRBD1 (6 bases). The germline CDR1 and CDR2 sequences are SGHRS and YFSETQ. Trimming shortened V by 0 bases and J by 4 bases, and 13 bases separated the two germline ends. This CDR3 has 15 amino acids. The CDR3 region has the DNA TGCGCCAGCAGCTTGGCCGTCGGGGGCGGCACTGAAGCTTTCTTT. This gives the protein CASSLAVGGGTEAFF.

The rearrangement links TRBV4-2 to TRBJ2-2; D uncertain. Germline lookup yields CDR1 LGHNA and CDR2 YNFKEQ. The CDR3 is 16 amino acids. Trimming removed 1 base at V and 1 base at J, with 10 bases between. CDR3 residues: CASSQVRSQNTGELFF. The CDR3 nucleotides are TGTGCCAGCAGCCAAGTAAGGAGTCAGAACACCGGGGAGCTGTTTTTT.